This note documents a single TCR beta chain sequence. Its target antigen remains unknown. Per-nucleotide qualities are absent, and no much larger clonotype sits a single base away. Clipping removes 1 base from V and 6 bases from J, with 10 as the unmatched junction base count. Via the germline V gene (reference sequence), CDR1 is SEHNR and CDR2 FQNEAQ. The CDR3 runs 16 residues from the cysteine to the phenylalanine. The read is trimmed to its CDR3 DNA, 48 bases read in frame from base 1. The cohort consisted of 666 healthy bone marrow donors. At the time of sampling, all cohort members were nominally healthy, though unrecorded immune exposures were likely present. The donor tested CMV seropositive, placing the donor among the 289 seropositive members of the cohort. A peripheral blood sample was provided by each donor, and peripheral blood mononuclear cells were used for TCR beta sequencing. Genomic DNA was extracted from the blood cell samples with the Qiagen DNeasy Blood Extraction Kit.

The sample originates from a study of cytomegalovirus exposure and HLA in healthy donors (dated by TCRdb to 2015 to 2018). About the full investigation: In an earlier analysis of 587 of the donors, under 300 Gb of sequence data and 90 million to 120 million unique TCR beta sequences from roughly 180 million T cells were reported. Around 300 gigabases of sequencing data and roughly 90 million unique TCR sequences were included in an early release covering around 600 HLA-typed donors. The genetic ancestry cluster associated with self-reported Caucasian donors included 70% to 85% of the roughly 360 genotyped donors. The study aimed to test whether signatures of past pathogen exposure could be identified by cataloging public T cell receptors. Using immunosequencing, the study profiled T cell repertoires from fewer than 700 subjects and related those repertoires to cytomegalovirus serostatus. In addition to the first cohort of around 670 subjects, a separate validation cohort of approximately 130 different subjects was used. To predict cytomegalovirus infection status, the study combined high-throughput TCR immunosequencing, statistical association of individual TCRs with disease status, and machine learning. In a later analysis, previously published TCR beta repertoires from 600 to 850 donors were re-analyzed and high-resolution HLA genotyping was added so that TCR occurrence patterns could be studied. In the later analysis, no new phenotypic data were used to find candidate immune exposures; instead, reliance was placed on TCR beta sequences and their occurrence across donors. An earlier analysis of around 640 of the donors used high-throughput TCR beta sequencing to judge whether each TCR beta V gene segment behaved as functional or pseudogenic. Alongside the repertoire data, information on donor age, sex, ethnicity and CMV serostatus was compiled. A later genetic analysis used genome-wide SNP genotypes for about 65% of the 666 donors, treating that subset as a discovery cohort. Every discovery cohort repertoire had been produced on one sequencing platform. HLA typing covered class I and class II loci at four-digit resolution. The number of typed donors differed by locus: roughly 620-630 for A, B, C, DRB1 and DQB1; 522 for DQA1; approximately 600 for DPA1; and 400 to 480 for DPB1. Four or five DR-DQ haplotypes were handled as single units for association and clustering because linkage in the cohort was strong. On average, around 240,000 unique TCR beta nucleotide sequences were sequenced per donor among about 400 genotyped donors of the cohort, with roughly a sixth of those sequences being non-productive. Overall results and qualifications from the work: The only immune exposure information available for the cohort was CMV serostatus. The study gave a list of under 200 TCR beta chains associated with cytomegalovirus. About 15 rarely observed V segments, including chromosome 9 orphons, were excluded from the earlier analysis of approximately 600 of the donors because counts were too low. In vitro tests confirmed that a few of the cytomegalovirus-associated TCR beta chains recognize cytomegalovirus antigens. The classifier was reported to diagnose cytomegalovirus status with high specificity and sensitivity in both the original cohort and the validation cohort. When HLA alleles, especially DR and DQ, strongly co-occurred, TCR associations were difficult to assign to individual alleles. The sequencing pipeline was judged likely to have produced a cluster of highly shared sequence variants as a technical artifact. Some IMGT-functional V segments, including TRBV6-2 and TRBV6-3, could not be told apart with the 87-base-pair reads, so those segments were excluded. Presence/absence analyses assumed roughly uniform sequencing depth across donors, an assumption that may not hold. Most TCR sequences were observed very rarely across donors, whereas some public TCRs were present in many individuals. In a later analysis, several top co-occurrence clusters were reported to appear linked to parvovirus B19, influenza, CMV and Epstein-Barr virus. Because some donors lacked HLA typing at each locus, the association tests relied only on the typed subset. According to the authors, the approach could potentially be generalized to other disease states and immunological phenotypes. In a later analysis, TCR association rates were found to vary across HLA loci, with the most associated TCRs seen for DRB1 alleles and the fewest for HLA-C alleles. An earlier analysis of approximately 570 of the donors showed that most TCR beta V segments appeared in productive rearrangements either about 87% or about 30% of the time, which broadly matched IMGT annotations. A further reported finding was that TCR beta sequences accurately predicted the HLA-A and HLA-B alleles for most subjects in the first cohort. A later analysis found that HLA-associated TCR beta chains were more clonally expanded and had lower generation probabilities than equally common non-associated chains. A later analysis found that most CMV-associated TCR beta chains appeared HLA-restricted, with HLA associations seemingly driven largely by CMV exposure. This cohort had only TCR beta chains sequenced, and the lack of alpha or paired-chain data limited which features could be detected. In a later genetic analysis, fewer N-insertions in productive TCRs were reported among donors in an Asian-associated ancestry cluster than the approximately 670-donor mean. In a later analysis, around 15,000 TCR beta sequences were associated with specific HLA alleles at a false discovery rate of 0.05. Correlated functional status among segregating V segments might reflect linkage disequilibrium, but an unknown experimental factor could not be ruled out. In a later genetic analysis, a missense DCLRE1C variant was associated with V-gene and J-gene trimming of TCR beta chains, and the association was replicated in an independent cohort.

Library preparation was by the immunoSEQ multiplex PCR assay. For the multiplex PCR, a mixture combining 60 forward primers for TCR Vbeta segments and 13 reverse primers for TCR Jbeta segments was used. The CDR3 region of rearranged TCR beta genes was amplified from genomic DNA by a multiplex PCR assay. The amplified TCR beta libraries were sequenced on the Illumina HiSeq System as 87-base-pair reads. The original pipeline was this. A later analysis tallied 80 million to 95 million unique TCR beta chains across the 610 or so repertoires, and some 10 million of those chains were shared by two or more donors. To remove PCR and sequencing errors, raw reads were error-corrected and collapsed into unique sequences using a nearest-neighbor algorithm that merged closely related sequences. CDR3 sequences were aligned to IMGT reference sequences to assign V, D and J gene segments. For a sequence to be retained, a match of at least six nucleotides was required to both a V gene segment and a J gene segment. Rearrangements were called productive when the CDR3 lacked stop codons and stayed in frame with V and J; all others were non-productive. Following IMGT convention, CDR3 was defined as the stretch from the second conserved V-encoded cysteine to the conserved J-encoded phenylalanine. The earlier analysis of about 530 of the donors excluded any sequence lacking an unambiguous match to a single V gene segment. An earlier analysis of over 450 of the donors classified V segments as functional when productive rearrangements were above 56.7% and as segregating when the standard deviation between donors was above 5%. A statistical classification framework was built for diagnosing cytomegalovirus status from the catalog of TCR beta chain sequences. V and J gene assignment, in a later analysis, came from comparing TCR nucleotide sequences with IMGT/GENE-DB human TR gene sequences. In a later analysis, CDR3 sequences and most-parsimonious VDJ recombination scenarios were assigned using the TCRdist pipeline. In a later analysis, each TCR beta chain was defined by its CDR3 amino acid sequence together with its V-gene family, and reads without a unique V-gene family were excluded. In a later analysis, approximately 640 highly shared, low-generation-probability nucleotide sequences were removed to address suspected cross-contamination and a sequencing artifact. For each public chain, a later analysis derived a clonal expansion index from normalized ranks of inferred template counts within each repertoire. In a later analysis, generation probabilities were computed using a VDJ recombination model fitted to out-of-frame rearrangements, and the results were checked against IGoR. In a later analysis, TCR-TCR, TCR-HLA and TCR-CMV co-occurrence was scored with hypergeometric tests, and a repertoire-size bias correction was applied to TCR pairs. To estimate false discovery rates, a later analysis permuted the HLA or CMV assignments 20 times. In a later analysis, co-occurring TCRs were grouped using DBSCAN, with TCRdist sequence similarity added in when clustering inside HLA-allele-positive subsets. For co-occurrence clustering, repertoires with fewer than 30,000 or more than 120,000 public chains were excluded, along with roughly 5 repertoires with anomalous nucleotide sharing. TCRdb holds this immuneACCESS table with in-frame rearrangements only. Some clones are missing; in checked studies, unresolved V genes explain under half, and the rest has no known cause. V and J calls and clone size are copied from that table; D and trimming were computed from the DNA. The sample profile shows under 200,000 clones; around 77% of them were found once. The ten largest clones capture about 1.9% of the sample.

The clonotype originates from a woman in her thirties in good health and CMV-seropositive. The sequence is built from TRBV7-9 and TRBJ1-2, with 8 junctional bases fitting TRBD1. Sequencing used PBMCs. Read as DNA, the sequence is TGTGCCAGCAGCTTAGACGGGACAGGTAGTCTTAATGGCTACACCTTC. Its amino acids are CASSLDGTGSLNGYTF.